The 25 T cell receptor beta chains reported below all come from one sample, sequenced in a study of T cell changes during pregnancy in multiple sclerosis. Profiling relied on immunoSEQ multiplex PCR, and the TCRdb table lists in-frame clones only, not all of them. The table includes roughly 40,000 clones, roughly 90% detected once. The source material was CD4+ T cells from peripheral blood mononuclear cells, sampled in the first trimester of pregnancy. The receptor set was obtained from a female donor with multiple sclerosis, enrolled in a pregnancy study.

The gene calls are TRBV4-1 and TRBJ2-2; D is undetermined. V dropped 0 bases and J dropped 6 bases, with 11 bases sitting between them. Germline CDR1 MGHRA, CDR2 YSYEKL. The CDR3 loop spans 15 amino acids. CDR3 sequence (DNA): TGCGCCAGCAGCCAAGAGCCCCGGTTGTCCGGGGAGCTGTTTTTT. Protein: CASSQEPRLSGELFF.

The chain combines TRBV5-4 with TRBJ2-6; 12 bases align to TRBD1. Germline V CDR1 and CDR2: SGHNT, YYREEE (reference sequence). V lost 4 bases, J lost 0 bases, and 8 bases stayed unmatched. The CDR3 has 19 amino acids. CDR3 sequence (DNA): TGTGCCAGCAGCACGATGAGGGACAGGGGGCCCTCTGGGGCCAACGTCCTGACTTTC. Its protein is CASSTMRDRGPSGANVLTF.

The rearrangement joins TRBV5-4 to TRBJ2-5; D is perhaps TRBD2 (6 bases). Germline loops: CDR1 SGHNT, CDR2 YYREEE (reference sequence). The V end lost 3 bases, the J end lost 4 bases, and 13 bases lay between the germline ends. This CDR3 is 14 amino acids long. CDR3 coding DNA: TGTGCCAGCAGCTCGCCCGGGGGAGTAGAGACCCAGTACTTC. Translating it yields CASSSPGGVETQYF. The entire variable domain, with the rest obtained from reference TRBV5-4 and TRBJ2-5, is as follows: ETGVTQSPTHLIKTRGQQVTLRCSSQSGHNTVSWYQQALGQGPQFIFQYYREEENGRGNFPPRFSGLQFPNYSSELNVNALELDDSALYLCASSSPGGVETQYFGPGTRLLVL.

The chain joins TRBV27 to TRBJ2-3, with 10 nucleotides matching TRBD2. This CDR3 spans 20 amino acids. From germline, CDR1 is MNHEY and CDR2 SMNVEV (reference sequence). V was pared by 4 bases and J by 0 bases, with 16 bases of the junction left unmatched. CDR3 sequence reads: CASSSRVWLAGALSTDTQYF. The CDR3 DNA reads TGTGCCAGCAGTTCCAGGGTCTGGCTAGCGGGAGCCCTAAGCACAGATACGCAGTATTTT.

The chain has TRBV29-1 and TRBJ2-1; D gene unclear. This CDR3 contains 12 residues. The ends were cut back, 7 bases at V and 7 bases at J, with 14 bases in the middle. CDR1 is SQVTM, CDR2 ANQGSEA, per germline. DNA of the CDR3: TGCAGCGCTCCGTCCCCCAGGAATGAGCAGTTCTTC. Its translation: CSAPSPRNEQFF.

The gene calls are TRBV5-6 and TRBJ2-5, with TRBD2 matching over 8 bases. Germline V gene sequence: CDR1 SGHDT, CDR2 YYEEEE. The CDR3 spans 14 residues. The ends lost 5 bases at V and 7 bases at J; junction bases unmatched: 10. The DNA for the CDR3 is TGTGCCAGCAGTCCCACCGGGAGGGAGGGGACCCAGTACTTC. Translating gives CASSPTGREGTQYF.

The V call is TRBV2, the J call TRBJ1-5; 7 bases agree with TRBD1. The CDR3 is made up of 15 amino acids. Trimming at V came to 9 bases and at J to 5 bases, leaving 13 bases not matched to a gene. Germline loops: CDR1 SNHLY, CDR2 FYNNEI. The CDR3 is CASLEGARPHQPQHF. The CDR3 DNA is TGTGCCAGTCTAGAGGGGGCGAGGCCTCATCAGCCCCAGCATTTT.

The chain has TRBV5-8 and TRBJ2-7, with D possibly TRBD2 on 5 matching bases. Deletions cut 4 bases from V and 2 bases from J, with 10 bases between. The CDR3 has 13 amino acids. Germline V gene data show CDR1 as SGHTS and CDR2 as YDEGEE. CDR3 in amino acids: CASSPDLTYEQYF. CDR3 DNA: TGTGCCAGCAGCCCGGACTTAACCTACGAGCAGTACTTC.

The chain recombines TRBV5-4 with TRBJ2-1, with TRBD2 identical over 9 bases. Germline CDR1 reads SGHNT; CDR2 reads YYREEE (reference sequence). This CDR3 has 19 residues. After removal of 4 bases from V and 8 bases from J, the junction contained 22 bases not matched to a gene. The CDR3 loop is CASSGKEDGGRARYDEQFF. The DNA of the CDR3 is TGTGCCAGCAGCGGAAAGGAGGATGGCGGGAGGGCCAGGTACGATGAGCAGTTCTTC. Drawing the rest from reference TRBV5-4 and TRBJ2-1, the complete variable domain is ETGVTQSPTHLIKTRGQQVTLRCSSQSGHNTVSWYQQALGQGPQFIFQYYREEENGRGNFPPRFSGLQFPNYSSELNVNALELDDSALYLCASSGKEDGGRARYDEQFFGPGTRLTVL.

J is TRBJ2-7 and V is TRBV27, with 7 nucleotides matching TRBD2. Trimming cost V 1 base and J 2 bases; bases outside gene matches: 2. The CDR3 has 14 residues. Looked up from germline, CDR1 is MNHEY and CDR2 is SMNVEV (reference sequence). This CDR3 reads CASSLLGGPYEQYF. The CDR3 region has the DNA TGTGCCAGCAGTTTATTGGGAGGGCCCTACGAGCAGTACTTC.

V gene TRBV7-3 combines with J gene TRBJ2-5; 7 bases line up with TRBD1. The length of the CDR3 is 13 residues. V lost 5 bases, J lost 5 bases, and 5 bases stayed unmatched. The germline gives CDR1 SGHTA, CDR2 FQGTGA. DNA for the CDR3: TGTGCCAGCAGCCGGACAGGCTGGGAGACCCAGTACTTC. Translating it yields CASSRTGWETQYF. The variable domain in full, with the rest retrieved from reference TRBV7-3 and TRBJ2-5, is GAGVSQTPSNKVTEKGKYVELRCDPISGHTALYWYRQSLGQGPEFLIYFQGTGAADDSGLPNDRFFAVRPEGSVSTLKIQRTERGDSAVYLCASSRTGWETQYFGPGTRLLVL.

J is TRBJ1-1 and V is TRBV2, with TRBD1 matching over 9 bases. V shed 5 bases, J shed 1 base, and the junction held 2 bases outside the gene matches. Germline CDR1 SNHLY, CDR2 FYNNEI. The CDR3 has 14 residues. The CDR3 region has the DNA TGTGCCAGCAGTAGGGGACAGGGGAACACTGAAGCTTTCTTT. Translation: CASSRGQGNTEAFF.

J is TRBJ2-7 and V is TRBV6-5, with a weak D call TRBD2 (5 bases). The CDR3 runs to 15 residues. The germline V and J ends were trimmed by 0 bases and 9 bases, with 18 bases remaining between them. Germline V gives CDR1 MNHEY, CDR2 SVGAGI. CDR3 DNA: TGTGCCAGCAGTTACTCGTCGAGGGTCCGATCCGGGCAGTACTTC. This codes for CASSYSSRVRSGQYF.

The chain recombines TRBV28 with TRBJ1-1; perhaps TRBD1 as D (5 bases). CDR1 is MDHEN and CDR2 is SYDVKM in the germline V gene. V was trimmed by 8 bases and J by 8 bases, leaving 9 bases between them. CDR3 size: 10 residues. CDR3: CASRQIEAFF. DNA for the CDR3: TGTGCCAGCCGACAGATCGAAGCTTTCTTT.

The chain employs TRBV11-3 and TRBJ2-2; 10 bases align to TRBD1. Germline trimming cut 5 bases from V and 5 bases from J; bases unmatched to any gene: 5. Germline lookup yields CDR1 SGHNT and CDR2 YENEEA. The CDR3 consists of 15 residues. This chain's CDR3 is CASSRDRGLTGELFF. CDR3 coding DNA: TGTGCCAGCAGCAGGGACAGGGGTTTAACCGGGGAGCTGTTTTTT. Full variable domain (missing parts from reference TRBV11-3 and TRBJ2-2): EAGVVQSPRYKIIEKKQPVAFWCNPISGHNTLYWYLQNLGQGPELLIRYENEEAVDDSQLPKDRFSAERLKGVDSTLKIQPAELGDSAVYLCASSRDRGLTGELFFGEGSRLTVL.

This clone was recorded once. J is TRBJ2-3 and V is TRBV9; the D is unclear. Germline V gene lookup returns CDR1 SGDLS and CDR2 YYNGEE. The CDR3 totals 13 residues. The V gene lost 0 bases and the J gene lost 3 bases, with 5 bases spanning the gap. The CDR3 reads CASSVAPTDTQYF. The CDR3 bases are TGTGCCAGCAGCGTAGCCCCTACAGATACGCAGTATTTT.

The J gene is TRBJ2-5, the V gene TRBV5-4, with TRBD1 as a possible D gene (5 bases). The CDR3 totals 15 residues. V was trimmed by 4 bases and J by 5 bases, leaving 18 bases between them. CDR1 is SGHNT, CDR2 YYREEE, per germline (reference sequence). This CDR3 reads CASSPTPTVKETQYF. The CDR3 DNA follows: TGTGCCAGCAGCCCTACCCCGACAGTGAAGGAGACCCAGTACTTC.

This rearrangement joins TRBV9 to TRBJ1-2; 12 bases map to TRBD1. V shed 4 bases, J shed 0 bases, and the junction held 7 bases outside the gene matches. The CDR3 sequence is 17 residues long. The germline V gene encodes CDR1 SGDLS and CDR2 YYNGEE. CDR3 DNA sequence: TGTGCCAGCAGCTCCGGGACAGGGGGCCTAGCTAACTATGGCTACACCTTC. Translated: CASSSGTGGLANYGYTF.

CDR3 loop: CASSEIRAGGGTGELFF. The CDR3 nucleotides read TGTGCCAGCAGTGAAATAAGAGCGGGAGGGGGCACCGGGGAGCTGTTTTTT. This sequence joins TRBV2 and TRBJ2-2, with TRBD2 matching over 10 bases. Unmatched junction bases numbered 7, after V lost 2 bases and J lost 4 bases. The CDR3 consists of 17 residues. CDR1 SNHLY and CDR2 FYNNEI come from the germline V gene.

The chain joins TRBV19 to TRBJ1-2, with D unresolved. This CDR3 region has 13 residues. V shed 3 bases and J shed 4 bases, with 9 bases lying between them. CDR1 is LNHDA, CDR2 SQIVND, per germline (reference sequence). The CDR3 DNA sequence: TGTGCCAGTAGTATCCGGGAGGGCTATGGCTACACCTTC. Encoded protein: CASSIREGYGYTF. Filled out from reference TRBV19 and TRBJ1-2, the complete variable domain reads DGGITQSPKYLFRKEGQNVTLSCEQNLNHDAMYWYRQDPGQGLRLIYYSQIVNDFQKGDIAEGYSVSREKKESFPLTVTSAQKNPTAFYLCASSIREGYGYTFGSGTRLTVV.

The rearrangement links TRBV5-1 to TRBJ2-1; 13 bases align to TRBD2. Germline V CDR1 and CDR2: SGHRS, YFSETQ. Trimming removed 0 bases from V and 7 bases from J; junction bases left unmatched: 1. The CDR3 is 15 residues long. The CDR3 DNA reads as TGCGCCAGCAGCTTGGCACTAGCGGGAGGGAATGAGCAGTTCTTC. This codes for CASSLALAGGNEQFF.

This rearrangement joins TRBV30 to TRBJ2-3; 8 bases line up with TRBD1. This CDR3 has 15 amino acids. Germline CDR1 reads GTSNPN; CDR2 reads SVGIG (reference sequence). The V gene end was trimmed by 2 bases and the J gene end by 0 bases; junction bases not matched to a gene: 4. The CDR3 spells CAWSPRQGSTDTQYF. The CDR3, as DNA: TGTGCCTGGAGTCCTAGACAGGGGAGCACAGATACGCAGTATTTT.

This rearrangement joins TRBV6-5 to TRBJ1-1, with no clear D. The CDR3 spans 15 residues. Trimming took off 8 bases at V and 3 bases at J, with 19 bases between the two ends. Germline V gene lookup returns CDR1 MNHEY and CDR2 SVGAGI. The CDR3 nucleotides read TGTGCCAGCCACTTGGGCCTCCTTCGGCACACTGAAGCTTTCTTT. Encoded protein: CASHLGLLRHTEAFF.

CDR3 nucleotide sequence: TGCAGCGCCGGGGACAGGGCGACTAATGAAAAACTGTTTTTT. Translating gives CSAGDRATNEKLFF. The rearrangement joins TRBV29-1 to TRBJ1-4; 9 bases align to TRBD1. J gave up 2 bases and V 7 bases, and 5 bases lay outside the gene matches. Germline V gives CDR1 SQVTM, CDR2 ANQGSEA. CDR3 length: 14 residues. Combining the CDR3 with reference TRBV29-1 and TRBJ1-4 gives the whole variable domain SAVISQKPSRDICQRGTSLTIQCQVDSQVTMMFWYRQQPGQSLTLIATANQGSEATYESGFVIDKFPISRPNLTFSTLTVSNMSPEDSSIYLCSAGDRATNEKLFFGSGTQLSVL.

V and J are TRBV7-6 and TRBJ2-7; D unresolved. V was cut by 0 bases and J by 7 bases, with 10 bases left in between. This CDR3 comprises 13 residues. From germline, CDR1 is SGHVS and CDR2 FNYEAQ. The CDR3 DNA reads TGTGCCAGCAGCTTAGCTCCCGGGTTGGAGCAGTACTTC. It yields the protein CASSLAPGLEQYF. The variable domain in full, completed from reference TRBV7-6 and TRBJ2-7, reads GAGVSQSPRYKVTKRGQDVALRCDPISGHVSLYWYRQALGQGPEFLTYFNYEAQQDKSGLPNDRFSAERPEGSISTLTIQRTEQRDSAMYRCASSLAPGLEQYFGPGTRLTVT.